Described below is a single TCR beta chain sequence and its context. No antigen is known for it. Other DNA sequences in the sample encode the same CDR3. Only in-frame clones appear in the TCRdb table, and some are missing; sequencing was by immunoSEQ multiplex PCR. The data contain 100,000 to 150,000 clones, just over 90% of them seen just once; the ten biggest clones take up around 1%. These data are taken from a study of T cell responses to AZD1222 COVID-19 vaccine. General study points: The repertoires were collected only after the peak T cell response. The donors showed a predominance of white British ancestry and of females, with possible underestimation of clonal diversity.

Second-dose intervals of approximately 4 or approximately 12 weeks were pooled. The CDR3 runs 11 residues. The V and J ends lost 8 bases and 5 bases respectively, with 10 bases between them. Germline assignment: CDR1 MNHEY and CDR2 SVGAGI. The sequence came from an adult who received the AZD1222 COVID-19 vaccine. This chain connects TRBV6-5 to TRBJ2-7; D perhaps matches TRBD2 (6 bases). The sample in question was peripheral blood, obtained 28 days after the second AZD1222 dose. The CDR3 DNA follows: TGTGCCAGCTCTCGGGGGAACGAGCAGTACTTC. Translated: CASSRGNEQYF.